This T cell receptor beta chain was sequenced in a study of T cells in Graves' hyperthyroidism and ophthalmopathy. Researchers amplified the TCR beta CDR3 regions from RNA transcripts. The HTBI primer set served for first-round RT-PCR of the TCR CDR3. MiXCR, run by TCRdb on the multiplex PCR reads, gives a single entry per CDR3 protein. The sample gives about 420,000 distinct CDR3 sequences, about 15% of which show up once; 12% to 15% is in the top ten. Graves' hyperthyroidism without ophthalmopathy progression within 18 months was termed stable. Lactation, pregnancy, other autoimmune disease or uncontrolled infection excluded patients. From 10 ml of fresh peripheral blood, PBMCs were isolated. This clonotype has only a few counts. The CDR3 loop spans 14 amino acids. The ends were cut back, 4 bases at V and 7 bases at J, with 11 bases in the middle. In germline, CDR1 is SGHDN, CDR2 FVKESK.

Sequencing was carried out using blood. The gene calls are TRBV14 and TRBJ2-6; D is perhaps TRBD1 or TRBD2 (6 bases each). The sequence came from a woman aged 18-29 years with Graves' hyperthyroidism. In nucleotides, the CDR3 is TGTGCCAGCAGCCTCCGGGGGCTCGCCAACGTCCTGACTTTC. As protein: CASSLRGLANVLTF. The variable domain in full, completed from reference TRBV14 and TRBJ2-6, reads EAGVTQFPSHSVIEKGQTVTLRCDPISGHDNLYWYRRVMGKEIKFLLHFVKESKQDESGMPNNRFLAERTGGTYSTLKVQPAELEDSGVYFCASSLRGLANVLTFGAGSRLTVL.